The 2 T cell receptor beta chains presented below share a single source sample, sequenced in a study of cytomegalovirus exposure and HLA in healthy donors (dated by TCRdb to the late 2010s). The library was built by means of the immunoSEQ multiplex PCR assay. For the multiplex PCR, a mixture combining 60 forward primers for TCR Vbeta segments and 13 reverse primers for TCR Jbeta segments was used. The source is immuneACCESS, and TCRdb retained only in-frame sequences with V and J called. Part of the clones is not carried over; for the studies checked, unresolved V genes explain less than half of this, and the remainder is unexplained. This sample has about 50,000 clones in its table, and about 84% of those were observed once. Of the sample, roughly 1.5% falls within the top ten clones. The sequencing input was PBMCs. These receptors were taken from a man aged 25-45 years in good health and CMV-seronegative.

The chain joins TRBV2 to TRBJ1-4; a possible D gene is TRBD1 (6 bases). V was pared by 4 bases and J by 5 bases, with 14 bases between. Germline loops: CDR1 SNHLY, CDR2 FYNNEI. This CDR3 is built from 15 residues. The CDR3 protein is CASSAGQGRNEKLFF. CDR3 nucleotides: TGTGCCAGCAGTGCCGGGCAGGGGCGAAATGAAAAACTGTTTTTT.

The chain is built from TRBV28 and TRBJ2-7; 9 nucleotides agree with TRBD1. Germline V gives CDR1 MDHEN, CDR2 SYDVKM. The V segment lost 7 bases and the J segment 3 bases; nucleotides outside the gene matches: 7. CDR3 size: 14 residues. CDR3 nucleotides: TGTGCCAGCACTCCCGGGACAGGGTTCTACGAGCAGTACTTC. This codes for CASTPGTGFYEQYF.